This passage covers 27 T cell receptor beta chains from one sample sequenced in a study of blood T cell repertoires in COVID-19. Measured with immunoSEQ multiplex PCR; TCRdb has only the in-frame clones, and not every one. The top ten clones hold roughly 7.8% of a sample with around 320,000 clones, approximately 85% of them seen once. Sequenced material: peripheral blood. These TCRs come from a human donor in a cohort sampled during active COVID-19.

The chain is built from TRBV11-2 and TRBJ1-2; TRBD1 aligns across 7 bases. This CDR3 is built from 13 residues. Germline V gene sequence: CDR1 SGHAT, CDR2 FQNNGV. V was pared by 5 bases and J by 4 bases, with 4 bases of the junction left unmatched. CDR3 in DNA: TGTGCCAGCAGCCCTCGGGACAGCTATGGCTACACCTTC. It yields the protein CASSPRDSYGYTF.

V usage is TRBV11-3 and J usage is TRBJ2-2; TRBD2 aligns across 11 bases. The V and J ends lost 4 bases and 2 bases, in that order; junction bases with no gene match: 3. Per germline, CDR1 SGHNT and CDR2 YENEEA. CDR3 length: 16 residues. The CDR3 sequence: CASSSGTSGNTGELFF. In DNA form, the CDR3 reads TGTGCCAGCAGCTCCGGGACTAGCGGTAACACCGGGGAGCTGTTTTTT.

In DNA form, the CDR3 reads TGTGCCAGCTCACCAAAGGCAGGGGAAGATACGCAGTATTTT. Translation: CASSPKAGEDTQYF. This chain joins TRBV18 and TRBJ2-3, with TRBD1 as a possible D gene (6 bases). V was pared by 2 bases and J by 5 bases, with 11 bases between. From germline, CDR1 is KGHSH and CDR2 LQKENI. The CDR3 has 14 residues.

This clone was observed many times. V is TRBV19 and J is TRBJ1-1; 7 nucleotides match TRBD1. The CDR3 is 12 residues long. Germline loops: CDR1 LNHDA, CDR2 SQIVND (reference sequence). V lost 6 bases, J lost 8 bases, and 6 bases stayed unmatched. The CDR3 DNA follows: TGTGCCAGTAGCAGAGGGACAGAGGAAGCTTTCTTT. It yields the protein CASSRGTEEAFF. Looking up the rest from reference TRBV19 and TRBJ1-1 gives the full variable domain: DGGITQSPKYLFRKEGQNVTLSCEQNLNHDAMYWYRQDPGQGLRLIYYSQIVNDFQKGDIAEGYSVSREKKESFPLTVTSAQKNPTAFYLCASSRGTEEAFFGQGTRLTVV.

CDR3 nucleotide sequence: TGTGCCAGCAGCGCGAGGACAGGTTTTAGCACAGATACGCAGTATTTT. Translating gives CASSARTGFSTDTQYF. The chain recombines TRBV9 with TRBJ2-3, with TRBD1 matching over 7 bases. V lost 3 bases to trimming and J lost 0 bases; unmatched junction nucleotides: 7. This CDR3 contains 16 residues. Germline V gene data show CDR1 as SGDLS and CDR2 as YYNGEE. Filled out from reference TRBV9 and TRBJ2-3, the complete variable domain reads DSGVTQTPKHLITATGQRVTLRCSPRSGDLSVYWYQQSLDQGLQFLIQYYNGEERAKGNILERFSAQQFPDLHSELNLSSLELGDSALYFCASSARTGFSTDTQYFGPGTRLTVL.

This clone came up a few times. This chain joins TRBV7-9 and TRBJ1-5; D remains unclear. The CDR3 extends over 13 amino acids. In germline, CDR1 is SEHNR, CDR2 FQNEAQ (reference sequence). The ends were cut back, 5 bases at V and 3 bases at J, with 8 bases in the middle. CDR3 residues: CASSEGFNQPQHF. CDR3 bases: TGTGCCAGCAGCGAGGGATTCAATCAGCCCCAGCATTTT.

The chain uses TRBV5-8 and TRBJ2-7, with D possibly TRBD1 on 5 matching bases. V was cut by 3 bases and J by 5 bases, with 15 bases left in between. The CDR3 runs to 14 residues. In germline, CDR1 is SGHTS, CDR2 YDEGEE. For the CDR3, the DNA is TGTGCCAGCAGCTCCCCTGATGCCAGGGACGAGCAGTACTTC. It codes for CASSSPDARDEQYF.

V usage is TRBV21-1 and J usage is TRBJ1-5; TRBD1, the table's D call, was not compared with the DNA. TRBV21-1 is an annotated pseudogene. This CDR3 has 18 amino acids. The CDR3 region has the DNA TGTGCCAGCAGCCTAAGAGGGACAGGGGGCGATTGCAATCAGCCCCAGCATTTT. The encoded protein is CASSLRGTGGDCNQPQHF.

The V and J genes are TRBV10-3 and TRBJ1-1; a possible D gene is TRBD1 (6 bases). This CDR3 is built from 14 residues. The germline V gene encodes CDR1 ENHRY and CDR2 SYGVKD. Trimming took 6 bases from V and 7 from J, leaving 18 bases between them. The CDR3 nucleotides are TGTGCCATCAGCACTACAGGGAAGATGTATGAAGCTTTCTTT. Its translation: CAISTTGKMYEAFF.

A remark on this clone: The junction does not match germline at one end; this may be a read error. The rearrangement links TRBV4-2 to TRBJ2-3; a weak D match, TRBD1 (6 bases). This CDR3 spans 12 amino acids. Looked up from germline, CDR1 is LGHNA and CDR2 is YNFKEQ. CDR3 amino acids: CASSQGGPPSLF. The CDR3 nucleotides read TGTGCCAGCAGCCAAGGGGGGCCCCCGAGCCTTTTT.

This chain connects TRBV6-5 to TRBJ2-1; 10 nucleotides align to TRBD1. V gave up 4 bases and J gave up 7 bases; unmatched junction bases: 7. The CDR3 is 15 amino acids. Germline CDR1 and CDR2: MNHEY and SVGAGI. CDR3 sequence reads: CASSSGTGVWNEQFF. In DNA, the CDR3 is TGTGCCAGCAGTTCCGGGACAGGGGTATGGAATGAGCAGTTCTTC.

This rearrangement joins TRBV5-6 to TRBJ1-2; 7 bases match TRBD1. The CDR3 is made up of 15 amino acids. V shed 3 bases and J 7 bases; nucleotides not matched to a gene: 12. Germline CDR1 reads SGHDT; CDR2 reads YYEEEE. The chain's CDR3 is CASSYPNARGSGYTF. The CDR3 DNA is TGTGCCAGCAGCTACCCCAATGCCAGGGGGTCTGGCTACACCTTC. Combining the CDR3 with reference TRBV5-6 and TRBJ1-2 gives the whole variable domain DAGVTQSPTHLIKTRGQQVTLRCSPKSGHDTVSWYQQALGQGPQFIFQYYEEEERQRGNFPDRFSGHQFPNYSSELNVNALLLGDSALYLCASSYPNARGSGYTFGSGTRLTVV.

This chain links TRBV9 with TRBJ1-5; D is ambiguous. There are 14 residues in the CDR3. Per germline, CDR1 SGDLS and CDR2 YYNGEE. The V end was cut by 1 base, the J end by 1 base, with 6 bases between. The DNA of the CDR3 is TGTGCCAGCAGCGTACCGGTAAGCAATCAGCCCCAGCATTTT. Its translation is CASSVPVSNQPQHF.

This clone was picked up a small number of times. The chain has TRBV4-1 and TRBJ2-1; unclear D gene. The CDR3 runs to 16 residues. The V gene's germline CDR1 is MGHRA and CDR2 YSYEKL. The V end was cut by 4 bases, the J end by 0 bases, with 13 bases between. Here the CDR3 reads CASSPRVHYSYNEQFF. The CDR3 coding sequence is TGCGCCAGCAGCCCCCGCGTACACTACTCCTACAATGAGCAGTTCTTC.

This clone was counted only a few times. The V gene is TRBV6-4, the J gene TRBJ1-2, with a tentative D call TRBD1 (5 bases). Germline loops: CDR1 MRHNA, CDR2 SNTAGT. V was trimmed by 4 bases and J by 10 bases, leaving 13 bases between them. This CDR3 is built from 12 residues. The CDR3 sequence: CASSANGGTYTF. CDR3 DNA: TGTGCCAGCAGTGCAAACGGGGGGACCTACACCTTC.

CDR3 protein: CSAVGPSEQFF. The CDR3 DNA follows: TGCAGTGCTGTTGGGCCCAGTGAGCAGTTCTTC. The chain uses TRBV20-1 and TRBJ2-1, with D unresolved. This CDR3 region has 11 residues. The germline gives CDR1 DFQATT, CDR2 SNEGSKA (reference sequence). Trimming removed 5 bases from V and 9 bases from J, with 11 bases in between.

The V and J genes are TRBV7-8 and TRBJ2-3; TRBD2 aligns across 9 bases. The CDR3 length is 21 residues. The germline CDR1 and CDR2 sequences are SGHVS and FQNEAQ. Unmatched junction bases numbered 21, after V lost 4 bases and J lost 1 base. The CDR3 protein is CASSSNRGLAGAVQGTDTQYF. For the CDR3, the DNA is TGTGCCAGCAGCTCTAATCGGGGGTTAGCGGGGGCTGTACAGGGCACAGATACGCAGTATTTT.

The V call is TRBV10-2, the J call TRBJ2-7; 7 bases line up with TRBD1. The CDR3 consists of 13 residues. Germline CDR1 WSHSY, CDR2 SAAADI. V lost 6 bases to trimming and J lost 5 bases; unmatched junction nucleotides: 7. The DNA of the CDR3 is TGCGCCAGCAGGAGGCAGGGGGAGAACGAGCAGTACTTC. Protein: CASRRQGENEQYF.

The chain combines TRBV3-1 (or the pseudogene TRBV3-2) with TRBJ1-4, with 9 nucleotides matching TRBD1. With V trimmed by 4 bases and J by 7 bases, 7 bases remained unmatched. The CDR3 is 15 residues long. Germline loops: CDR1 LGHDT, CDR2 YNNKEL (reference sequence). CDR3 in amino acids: CASSLRGTGSEKLFF. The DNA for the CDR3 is TGTGCCAGCAGCCTACGCGGGACAGGGTCTGAAAAACTGTTTTTT.

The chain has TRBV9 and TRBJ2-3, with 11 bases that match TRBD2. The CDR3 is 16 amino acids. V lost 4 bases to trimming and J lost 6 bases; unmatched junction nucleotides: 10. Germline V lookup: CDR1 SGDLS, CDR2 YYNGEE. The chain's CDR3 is CASSPRLAGSFDTQYF. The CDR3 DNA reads TGTGCCAGCAGCCCCCGACTAGCGGGGAGCTTCGATACGCAGTATTTT.

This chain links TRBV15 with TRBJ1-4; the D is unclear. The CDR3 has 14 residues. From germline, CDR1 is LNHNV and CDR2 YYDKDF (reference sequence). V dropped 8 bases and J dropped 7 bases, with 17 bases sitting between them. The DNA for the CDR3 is TGTGCCACCGTTGGGAGGGAAAGGAGTGAAAAACTGTTTTTT. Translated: CATVGRERSEKLFF.

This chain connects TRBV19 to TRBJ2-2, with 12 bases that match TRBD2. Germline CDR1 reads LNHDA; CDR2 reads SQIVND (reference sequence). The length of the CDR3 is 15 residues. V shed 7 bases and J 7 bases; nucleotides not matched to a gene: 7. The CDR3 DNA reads TGTGCCAGTAAGACTAGCGGGGGCCGAGGCGGGGAGCTGTTTTTT. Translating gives CASKTSGGRGGELFF.

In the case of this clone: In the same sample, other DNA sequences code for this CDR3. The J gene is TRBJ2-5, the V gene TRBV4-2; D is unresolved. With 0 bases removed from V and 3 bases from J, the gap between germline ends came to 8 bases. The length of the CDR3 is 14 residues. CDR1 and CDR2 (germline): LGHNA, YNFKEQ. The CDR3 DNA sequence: TGTGCCAGCAGCCAAGATCCAGAAGAAGAGACCCAGTACTTC. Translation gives CASSQDPEEETQYF.

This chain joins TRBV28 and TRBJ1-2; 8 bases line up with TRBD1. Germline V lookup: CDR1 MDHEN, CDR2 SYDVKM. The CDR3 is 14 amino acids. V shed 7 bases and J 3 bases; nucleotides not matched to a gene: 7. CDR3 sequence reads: CASTSGGADYGYTF. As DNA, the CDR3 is TGTGCCAGCACGTCAGGGGGCGCCGACTATGGCTACACCTTC.

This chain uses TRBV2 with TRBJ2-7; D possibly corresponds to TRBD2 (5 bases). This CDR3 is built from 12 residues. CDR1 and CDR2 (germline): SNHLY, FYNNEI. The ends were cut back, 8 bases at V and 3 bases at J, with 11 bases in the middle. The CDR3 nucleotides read TGTGCCAGCGGGAGCATTCACTACGAGCAGTACTTC. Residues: CASGSIHYEQYF. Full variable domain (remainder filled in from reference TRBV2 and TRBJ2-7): EPEVTQTPSHQVTQMGQEVILRCVPISNHLYFYWYRQILGQKVEFLVSFYNNEISEKSEIFDDQFSVERPDGSNFTLKIRSTKLEDSAMYFCASGSIHYEQYFGPGTRLTVT.

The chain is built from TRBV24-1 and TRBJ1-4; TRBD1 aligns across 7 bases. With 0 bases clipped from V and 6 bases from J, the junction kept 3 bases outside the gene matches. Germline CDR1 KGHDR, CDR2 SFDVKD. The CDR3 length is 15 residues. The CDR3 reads CATSDLGRGDEKLFF. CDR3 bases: TGTGCCACCAGTGATTTGGGCAGGGGGGATGAAAAACTGTTTTTT.

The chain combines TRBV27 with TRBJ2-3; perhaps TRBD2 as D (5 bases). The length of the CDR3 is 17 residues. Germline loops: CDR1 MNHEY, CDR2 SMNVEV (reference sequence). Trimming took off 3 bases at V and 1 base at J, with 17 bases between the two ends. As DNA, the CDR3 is TGTGCCAGCAGTTTTGCCCCCGGCGGGCCCGGCACAGATACGCAGTATTTT. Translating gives CASSFAPGGPGTDTQYF.